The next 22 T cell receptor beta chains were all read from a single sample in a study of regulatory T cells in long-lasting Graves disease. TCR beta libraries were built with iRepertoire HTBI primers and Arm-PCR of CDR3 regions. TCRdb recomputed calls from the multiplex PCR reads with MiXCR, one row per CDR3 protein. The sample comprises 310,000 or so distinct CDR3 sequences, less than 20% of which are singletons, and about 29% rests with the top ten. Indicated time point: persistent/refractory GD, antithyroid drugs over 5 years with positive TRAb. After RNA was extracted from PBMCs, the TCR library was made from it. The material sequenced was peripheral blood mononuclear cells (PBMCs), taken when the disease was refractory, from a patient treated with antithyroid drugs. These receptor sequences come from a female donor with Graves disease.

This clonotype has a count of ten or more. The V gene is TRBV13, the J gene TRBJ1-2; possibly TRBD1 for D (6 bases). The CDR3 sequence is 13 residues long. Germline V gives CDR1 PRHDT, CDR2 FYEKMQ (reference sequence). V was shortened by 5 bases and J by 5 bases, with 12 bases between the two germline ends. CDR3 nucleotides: TGTGCCAGCAGCCAGTGGGGGGCGTATGGCTACACCTTC. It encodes CASSQWGAYGYTF.

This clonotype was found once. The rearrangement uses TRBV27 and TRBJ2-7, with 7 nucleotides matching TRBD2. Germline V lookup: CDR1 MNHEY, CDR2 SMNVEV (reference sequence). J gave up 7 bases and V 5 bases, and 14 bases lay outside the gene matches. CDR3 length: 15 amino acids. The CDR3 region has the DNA TGTGCCAGCAGTCCCGCCGGACTAGTCGGTGGGGAGCAGTACTTC. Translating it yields CASSPAGLVGGEQYF.

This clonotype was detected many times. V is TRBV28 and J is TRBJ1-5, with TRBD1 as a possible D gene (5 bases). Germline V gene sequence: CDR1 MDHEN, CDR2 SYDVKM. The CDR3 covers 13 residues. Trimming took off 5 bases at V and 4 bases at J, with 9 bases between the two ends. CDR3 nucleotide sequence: TGTGCCAGCAGTGGGGCAGTAAATCAGCCCCAGCATTTT. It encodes CASSGAVNQPQHF.

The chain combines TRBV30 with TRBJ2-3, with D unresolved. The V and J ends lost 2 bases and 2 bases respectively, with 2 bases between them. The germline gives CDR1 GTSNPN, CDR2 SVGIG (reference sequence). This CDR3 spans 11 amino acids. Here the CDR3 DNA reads TGTGCCTGGAGTCACACAGATACGCAGTATTTT. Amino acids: CAWSHTDTQYF.

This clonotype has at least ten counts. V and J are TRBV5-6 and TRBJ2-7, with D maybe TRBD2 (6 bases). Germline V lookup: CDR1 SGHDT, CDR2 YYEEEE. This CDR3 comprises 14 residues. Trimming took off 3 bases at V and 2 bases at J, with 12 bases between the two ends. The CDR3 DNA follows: TGTGCCAGCAGCTACGGACTAAGCCCCTACGAGCAGTACTTC. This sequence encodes CASSYGLSPYEQYF.

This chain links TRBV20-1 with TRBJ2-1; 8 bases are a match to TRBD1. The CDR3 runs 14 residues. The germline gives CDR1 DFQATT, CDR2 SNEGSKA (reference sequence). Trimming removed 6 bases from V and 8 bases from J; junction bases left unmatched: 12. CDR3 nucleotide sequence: TGCAGTGCGGAACTACAGGGGGTTTTCGATGAGCAGTTCTTC. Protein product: CSAELQGVFDEQFF.

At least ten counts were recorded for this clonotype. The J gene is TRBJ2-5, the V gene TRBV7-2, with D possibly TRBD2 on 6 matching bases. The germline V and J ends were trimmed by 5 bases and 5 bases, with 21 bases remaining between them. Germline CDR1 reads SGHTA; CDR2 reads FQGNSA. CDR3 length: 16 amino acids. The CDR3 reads CASSPSSGKPGETQYF. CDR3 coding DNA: TGTGCCAGCAGCCCAAGTAGCGGAAAGCCGGGGGAGACCCAGTACTTC.

CDR3 region: CSVTRQNTGELFF. The CDR3, as DNA: TGCAGCGTCACTAGGCAGAACACCGGGGAGCTGTTTTTT. The chain carries TRBV29-1 and TRBJ2-2; weak D call: TRBD2 (5 bases). The ends were cut back, 6 bases at V and 1 base at J, with 9 bases in the middle. This CDR3 has 13 amino acids. The germline CDR1 and CDR2 sequences are SQVTM and ANQGSEA.

CDR3 coding DNA: TGTGCCAGCAGCTCAACTAGCGGGAGCCACGAGCAGTACTTC. Amino acid sequence: CASSSTSGSHEQYF. The J gene is TRBJ2-7, the V gene TRBV4-2; TRBD2 aligns across 11 bases. V was clipped by 5 bases and J by 5 bases; unmatched bases: 5. The CDR3 totals 14 residues. CDR1 is LGHNA and CDR2 is YNFKEQ in the germline V gene.

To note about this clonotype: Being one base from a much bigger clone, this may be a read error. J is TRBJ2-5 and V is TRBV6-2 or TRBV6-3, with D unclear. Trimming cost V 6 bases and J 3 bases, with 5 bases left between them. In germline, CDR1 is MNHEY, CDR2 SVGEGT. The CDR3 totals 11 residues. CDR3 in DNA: TGTGCCAGCAGGACAAAAGAGACCCAGTACTTC. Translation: CASRTKETQYF.

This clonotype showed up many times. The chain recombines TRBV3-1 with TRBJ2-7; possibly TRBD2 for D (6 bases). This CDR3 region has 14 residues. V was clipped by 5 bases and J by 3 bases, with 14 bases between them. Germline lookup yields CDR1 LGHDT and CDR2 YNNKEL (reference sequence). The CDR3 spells CASSKGAGNYEQYF. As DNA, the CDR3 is TGTGCCAGCAGCAAAGGGGCGGGGAACTACGAGCAGTACTTC.

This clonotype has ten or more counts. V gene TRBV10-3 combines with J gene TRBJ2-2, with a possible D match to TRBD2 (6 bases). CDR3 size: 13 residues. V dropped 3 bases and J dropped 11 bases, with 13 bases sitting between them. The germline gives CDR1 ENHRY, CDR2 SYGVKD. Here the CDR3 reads CAISDAGLGELFF. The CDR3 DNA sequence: TGTGCCATCAGTGATGCGGGGCTCGGCGAGCTGTTTTTT.

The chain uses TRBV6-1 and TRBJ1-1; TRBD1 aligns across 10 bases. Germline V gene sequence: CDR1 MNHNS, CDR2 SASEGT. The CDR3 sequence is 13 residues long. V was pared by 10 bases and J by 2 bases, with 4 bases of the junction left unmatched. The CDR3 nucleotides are TGTGCCACGGGGACAGGGGTAAACACTGAAGCTTTCTTT. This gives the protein CATGTGVNTEAFF.

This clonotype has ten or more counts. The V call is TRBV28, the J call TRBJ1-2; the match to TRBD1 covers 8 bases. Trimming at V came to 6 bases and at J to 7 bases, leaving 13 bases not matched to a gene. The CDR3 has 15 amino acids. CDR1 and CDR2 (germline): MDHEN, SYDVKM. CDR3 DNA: TGTGCCAGCAGGAGACTAGGACAGGGAGGTTTTGGCTACACCTTC. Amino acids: CASRRLGQGGFGYTF.

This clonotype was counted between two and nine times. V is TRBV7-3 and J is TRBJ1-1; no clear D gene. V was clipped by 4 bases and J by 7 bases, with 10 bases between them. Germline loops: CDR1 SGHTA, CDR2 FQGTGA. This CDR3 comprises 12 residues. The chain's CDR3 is CASSSATGEAFF. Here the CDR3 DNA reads TGTGCCAGCAGCTCAGCTACGGGTGAAGCTTTCTTT.

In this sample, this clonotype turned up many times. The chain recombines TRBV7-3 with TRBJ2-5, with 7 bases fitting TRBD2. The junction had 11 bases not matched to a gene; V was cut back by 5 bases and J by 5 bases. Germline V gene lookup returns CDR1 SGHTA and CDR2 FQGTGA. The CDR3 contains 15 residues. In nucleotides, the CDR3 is TGTGCCAGCAGCCGCGGGGTAGCGCGGGGGGAGACCCAGTACTTC. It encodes CASSRGVARGETQYF.

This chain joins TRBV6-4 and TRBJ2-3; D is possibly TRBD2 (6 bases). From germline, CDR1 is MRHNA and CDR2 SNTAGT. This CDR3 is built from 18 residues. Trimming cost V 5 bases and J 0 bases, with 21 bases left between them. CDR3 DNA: TGTGCCAGCAGTTACCCCCGGCGGGGCGGAAGTAGCACAGATACGCAGTATTTT. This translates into CASSYPRRGGSSTDTQYF.

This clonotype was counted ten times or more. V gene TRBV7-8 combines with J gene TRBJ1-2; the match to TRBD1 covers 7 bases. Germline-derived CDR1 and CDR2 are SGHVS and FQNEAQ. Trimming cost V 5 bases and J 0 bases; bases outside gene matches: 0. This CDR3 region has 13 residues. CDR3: CASSQGANYGYTF. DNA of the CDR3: TGTGCCAGCAGCCAGGGGGCTAACTATGGCTACACCTTC.

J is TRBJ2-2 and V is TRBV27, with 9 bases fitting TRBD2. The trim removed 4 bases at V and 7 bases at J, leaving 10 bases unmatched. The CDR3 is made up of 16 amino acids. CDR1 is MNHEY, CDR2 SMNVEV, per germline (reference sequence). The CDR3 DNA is TGTGCCAGCAGTTGGGGATTAGCGGGAGCGGGCGGGGAGCTGTTTTTT. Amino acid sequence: CASSWGLAGAGGELFF.

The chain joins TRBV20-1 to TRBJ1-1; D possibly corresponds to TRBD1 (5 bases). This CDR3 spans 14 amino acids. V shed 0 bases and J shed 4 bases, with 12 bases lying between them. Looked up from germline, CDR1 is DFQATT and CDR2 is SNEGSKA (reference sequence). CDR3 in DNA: TGCAGTGCTAGAGATTCGAGGGGCACCACTGAAGCTTTCTTT. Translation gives CSARDSRGTTEAFF.

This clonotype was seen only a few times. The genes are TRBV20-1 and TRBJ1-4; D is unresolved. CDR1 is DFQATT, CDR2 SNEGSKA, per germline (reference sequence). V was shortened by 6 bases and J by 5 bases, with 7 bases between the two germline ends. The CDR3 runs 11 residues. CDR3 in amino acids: CSAGRNEKLFF. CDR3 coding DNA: TGCAGTGCCGGACGGAATGAAAAACTGTTTTTT.

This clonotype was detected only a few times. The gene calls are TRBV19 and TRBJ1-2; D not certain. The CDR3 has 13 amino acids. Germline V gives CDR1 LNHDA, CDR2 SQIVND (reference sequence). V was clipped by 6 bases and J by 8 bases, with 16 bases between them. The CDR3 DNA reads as TGTGCCAGTAGGATGGACGGCGACTTGGGCTACACCTTC. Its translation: CASRMDGDLGYTF.